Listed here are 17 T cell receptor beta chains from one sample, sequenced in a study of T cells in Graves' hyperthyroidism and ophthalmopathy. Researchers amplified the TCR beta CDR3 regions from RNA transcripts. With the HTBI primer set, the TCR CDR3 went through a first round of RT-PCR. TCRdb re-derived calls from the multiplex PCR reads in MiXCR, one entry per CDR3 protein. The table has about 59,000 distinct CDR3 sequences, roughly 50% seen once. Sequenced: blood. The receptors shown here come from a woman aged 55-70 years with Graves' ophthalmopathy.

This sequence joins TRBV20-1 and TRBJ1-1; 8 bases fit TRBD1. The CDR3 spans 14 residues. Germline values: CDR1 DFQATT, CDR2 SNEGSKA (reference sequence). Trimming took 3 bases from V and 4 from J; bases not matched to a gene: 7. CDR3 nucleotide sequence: TGCAGTGCTAGTCAGGGGGCGGGGGGCACTGAAGCTTTCTTT. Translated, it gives CSASQGAGGTEAFF.

The CDR3 DNA reads TGTGCCAGCAGCTGGACAGGGAGGTCTTCTAATGAAAAACTGTTTTTT. It yields the protein CASSWTGRSSNEKLFF. The chain uses TRBV7-2 and TRBJ1-4; 8 bases line up with TRBD1. CDR1 SGHTA and CDR2 FQGNSA come from the germline V gene. Unmatched junction bases numbered 7, after V lost 4 bases and J lost 3 bases. The CDR3 length is 16 residues.

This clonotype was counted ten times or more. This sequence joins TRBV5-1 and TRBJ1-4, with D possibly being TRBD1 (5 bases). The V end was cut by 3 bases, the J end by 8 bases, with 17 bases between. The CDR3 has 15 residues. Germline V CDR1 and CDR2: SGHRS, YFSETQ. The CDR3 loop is CASSSDRPSGEKLFF. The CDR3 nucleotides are TGCGCCAGCAGCTCGGACCGACCCTCAGGGGAAAAACTGTTTTTT. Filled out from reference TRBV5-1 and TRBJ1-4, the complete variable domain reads KAGVTQTPRYLIKTRGQQVTLSCSPISGHRSVSWYQQTPGQGLQFLFEYFSETQRNKGNFPGRFSGRQFSNSRSEMNVSTLELGDSALYLCASSSDRPSGEKLFFGSGTQLSVL.

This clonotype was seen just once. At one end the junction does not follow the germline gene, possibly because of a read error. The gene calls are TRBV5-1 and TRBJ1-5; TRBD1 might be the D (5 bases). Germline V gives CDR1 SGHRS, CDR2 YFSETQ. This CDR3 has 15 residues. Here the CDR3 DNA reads TGCGCCAGCAGCTTGGAAGGGGCTAACAATGAGCCCCAGCATTTT. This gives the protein CASSLEGANNEPQHF.

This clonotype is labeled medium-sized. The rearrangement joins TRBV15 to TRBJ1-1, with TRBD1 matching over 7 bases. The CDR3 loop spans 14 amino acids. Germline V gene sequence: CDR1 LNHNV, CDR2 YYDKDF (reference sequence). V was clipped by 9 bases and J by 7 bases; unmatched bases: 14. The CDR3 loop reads CATDDGTAKIEAFF. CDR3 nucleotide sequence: TGTGCCACGGACGACGGGACAGCAAAGATTGAAGCTTTCTTT.

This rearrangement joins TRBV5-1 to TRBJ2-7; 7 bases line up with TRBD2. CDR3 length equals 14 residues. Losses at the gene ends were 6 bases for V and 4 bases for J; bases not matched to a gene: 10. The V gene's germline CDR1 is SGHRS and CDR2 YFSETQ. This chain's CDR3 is CASTSASGKYEQYF. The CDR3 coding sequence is TGCGCCAGCACATCGGCTAGCGGAAAATACGAGCAGTACTTC.

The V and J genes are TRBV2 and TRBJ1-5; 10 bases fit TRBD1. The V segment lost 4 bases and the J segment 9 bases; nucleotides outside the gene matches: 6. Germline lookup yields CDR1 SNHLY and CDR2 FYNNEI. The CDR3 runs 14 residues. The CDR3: CASSVRTGGGPQHF. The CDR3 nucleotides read TGTGCCAGCAGTGTTAGGACAGGGGGAGGGCCCCAGCATTTT.

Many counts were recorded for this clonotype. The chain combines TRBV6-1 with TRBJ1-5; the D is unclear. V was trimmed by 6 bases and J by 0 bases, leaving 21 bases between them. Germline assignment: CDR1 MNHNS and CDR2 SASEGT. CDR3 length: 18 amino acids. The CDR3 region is CASRLSLTDIDSNQPQHF. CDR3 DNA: TGTGCCAGCAGATTGTCCCTTACAGACATAGATAGCAATCAGCCCCAGCATTTT.

CDR3 nucleotides: TGTGCCAGCGGAGTAATGGGACTAAGCACAGATACGCAGTATTTT. Its translation: CASGVMGLSTDTQYF. J is TRBJ2-3 and V is TRBV2; 7 bases fit TRBD2. The germline V gene encodes CDR1 SNHLY and CDR2 FYNNEI. CDR3 length: 15 amino acids. Trimming cost V 8 bases and J 0 bases; bases outside gene matches: 8.

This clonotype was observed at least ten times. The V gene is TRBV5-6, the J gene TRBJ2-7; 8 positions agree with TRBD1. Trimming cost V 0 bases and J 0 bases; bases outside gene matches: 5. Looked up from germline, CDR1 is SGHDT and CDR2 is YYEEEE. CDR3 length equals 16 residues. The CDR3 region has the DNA TGTGCCAGCAGCTTGGGGGTGACAGGGGCCTCCTACGAGCAGTACTTC. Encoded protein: CASSLGVTGASYEQYF.

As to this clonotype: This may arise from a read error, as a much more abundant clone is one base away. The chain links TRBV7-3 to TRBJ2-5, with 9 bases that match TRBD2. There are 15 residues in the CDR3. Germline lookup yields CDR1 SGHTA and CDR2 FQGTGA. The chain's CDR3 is CASSLSGRAGETKYF. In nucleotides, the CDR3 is TGTGCCAGCAGCTTAAGCGGGAGGGCCGGGGAGACCAAGTACTTC.

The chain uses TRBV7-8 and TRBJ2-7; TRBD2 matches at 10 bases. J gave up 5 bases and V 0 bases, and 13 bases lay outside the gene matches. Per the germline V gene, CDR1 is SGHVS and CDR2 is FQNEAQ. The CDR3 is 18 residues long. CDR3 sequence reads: CASSLASLAGWTGDEQYF. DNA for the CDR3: TGTGCCAGCAGCTTAGCATCACTAGCGGGATGGACCGGGGACGAGCAGTACTTC.

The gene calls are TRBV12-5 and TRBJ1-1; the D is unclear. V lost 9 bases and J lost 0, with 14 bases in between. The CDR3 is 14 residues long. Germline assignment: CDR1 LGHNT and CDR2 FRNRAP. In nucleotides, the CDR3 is TGTGCTAGCACCCGGGATGCCTTGAACACTGAAGCTTTCTTT. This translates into CASTRDALNTEAFF.

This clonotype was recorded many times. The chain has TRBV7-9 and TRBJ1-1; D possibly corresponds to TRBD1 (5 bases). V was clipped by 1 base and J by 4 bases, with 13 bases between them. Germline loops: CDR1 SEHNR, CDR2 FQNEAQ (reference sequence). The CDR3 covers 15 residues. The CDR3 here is CASSLGPGLLTEAFF. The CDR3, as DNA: TGTGCCAGCAGCTTAGGACCGGGACTCCTCACTGAAGCTTTCTTT.

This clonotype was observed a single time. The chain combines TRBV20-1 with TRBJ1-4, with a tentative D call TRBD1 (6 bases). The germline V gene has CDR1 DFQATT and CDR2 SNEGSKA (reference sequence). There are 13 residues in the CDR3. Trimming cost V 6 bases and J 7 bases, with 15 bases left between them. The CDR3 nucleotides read TGCAGTGCGGCCAACAGGGCTTTTGAAAAACTGTTTTTT. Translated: CSAANRAFEKLFF.

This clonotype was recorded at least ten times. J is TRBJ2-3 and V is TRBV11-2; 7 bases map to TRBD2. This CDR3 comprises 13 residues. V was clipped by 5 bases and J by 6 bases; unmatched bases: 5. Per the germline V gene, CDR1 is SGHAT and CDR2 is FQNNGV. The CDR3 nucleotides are TGTGCCAGCAGCCGGGACTACTTGGATACGCAGTATTTT. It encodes CASSRDYLDTQYF.

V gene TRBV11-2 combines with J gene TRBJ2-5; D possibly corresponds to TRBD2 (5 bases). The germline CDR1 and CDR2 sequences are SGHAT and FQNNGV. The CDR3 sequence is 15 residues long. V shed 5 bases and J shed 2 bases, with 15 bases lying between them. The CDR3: CASSTEEKEQETQYF. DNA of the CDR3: TGTGCCAGCAGCACGGAGGAAAAGGAACAAGAGACCCAGTACTTC.